This T cell receptor beta chain was profiled in a study of vaccination and CD4 T cells after COVID-19. Overall study: Stimuli were overlapping spike peptide pools of SARS-CoV-2 and three common cold coronaviruses (HCoV-NL63, HCoV-OC43, HCoV-229E).

This clonotype has only a few counts. Its antigen is not known. This CDR3 comprises 13 residues. From germline, CDR1 is SGHNT and CDR2 YYREEE (reference sequence). The germline V and J ends were trimmed by 1 base and 2 bases, with 7 bases remaining between them. An Oncomine TCR Beta short-read assay was used to sequence the DNA from cultured CD4+ T cells. From the PCR reads, TCRdb called clonotypes with MiXCR, one entry per CDR3 protein. There are roughly 7,600 distinct CDR3 sequences in the sample; approximately 39% occur only once, and about an eighth lies in the top ten. Treatment indicated: roughly 11-day PBMC culture with coronavirus spike peptide pools or control peptides (ViraFEST assay). From the unexposed donor, CD4+ T cells were collected ahead of the COVID-19 pandemic (2011-2018).

The specimen was CD4+ T cells from blood, cultured in vitro. The chain uses TRBV5-4 and TRBJ2-7, with a possible D match to TRBD1 (5 bases). The sequence derives from a human donor in good health. CDR3 sequence reads: CASSLPGTYEQYF. Here the CDR3 DNA reads TGTGCCAGCAGCTTGCCAGGGACCTACGAGCAGTACTTC.